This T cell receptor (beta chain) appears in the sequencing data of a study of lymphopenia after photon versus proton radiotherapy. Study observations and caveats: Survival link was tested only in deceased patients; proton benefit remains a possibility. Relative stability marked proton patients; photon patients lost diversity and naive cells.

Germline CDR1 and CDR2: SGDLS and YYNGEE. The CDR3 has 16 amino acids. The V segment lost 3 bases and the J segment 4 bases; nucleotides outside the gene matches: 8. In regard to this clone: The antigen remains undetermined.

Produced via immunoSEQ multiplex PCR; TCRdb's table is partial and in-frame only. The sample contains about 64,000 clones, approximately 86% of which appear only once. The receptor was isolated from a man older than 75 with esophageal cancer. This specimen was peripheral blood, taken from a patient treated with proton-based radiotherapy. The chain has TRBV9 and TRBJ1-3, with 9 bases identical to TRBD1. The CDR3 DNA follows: TGTGCCAGCAGCGGAAAACAGGGGGCGCAAGGAAACACCATATATTTT. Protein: CASSGKQGAQGNTIYF.